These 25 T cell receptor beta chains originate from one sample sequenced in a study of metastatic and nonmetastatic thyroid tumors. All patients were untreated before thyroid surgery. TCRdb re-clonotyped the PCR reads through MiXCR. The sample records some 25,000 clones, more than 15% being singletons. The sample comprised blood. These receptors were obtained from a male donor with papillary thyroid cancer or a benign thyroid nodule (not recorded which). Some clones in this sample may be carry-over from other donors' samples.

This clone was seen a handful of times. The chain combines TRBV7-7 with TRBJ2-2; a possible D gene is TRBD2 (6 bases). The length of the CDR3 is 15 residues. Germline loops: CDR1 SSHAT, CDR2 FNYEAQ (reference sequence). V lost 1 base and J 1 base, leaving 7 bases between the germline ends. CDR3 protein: CASSLDGGNTGELFF. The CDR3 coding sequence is TGTGCCAGCAGCTTAGACGGGGGGAACACCGGGGAGCTGTTTTTT.

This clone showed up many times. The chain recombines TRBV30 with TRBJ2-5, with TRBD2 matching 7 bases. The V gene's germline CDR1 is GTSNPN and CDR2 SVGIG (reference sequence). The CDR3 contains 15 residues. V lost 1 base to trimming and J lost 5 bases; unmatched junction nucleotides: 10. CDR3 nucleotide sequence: TGTGCCTGGAGTGGTCCCATTTCCGGGGGGGAGACCCAGTACTTC. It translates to CAWSGPISGGETQYF.

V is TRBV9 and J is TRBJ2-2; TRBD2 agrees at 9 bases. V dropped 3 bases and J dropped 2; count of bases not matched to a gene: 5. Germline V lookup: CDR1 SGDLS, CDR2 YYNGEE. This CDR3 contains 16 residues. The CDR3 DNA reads TGTGCCAGCAGCGCCAATAGCGGGGGAAACACCGGGGAGCTGTTTTTT. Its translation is CASSANSGGNTGELFF.

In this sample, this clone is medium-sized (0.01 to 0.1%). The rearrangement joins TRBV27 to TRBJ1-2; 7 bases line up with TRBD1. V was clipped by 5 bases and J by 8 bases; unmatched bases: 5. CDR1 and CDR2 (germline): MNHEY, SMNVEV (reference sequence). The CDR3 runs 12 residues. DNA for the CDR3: TGTGCCAGCAGTCCGACAGGGATGGGCTACACCTTC. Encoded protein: CASSPTGMGYTF.

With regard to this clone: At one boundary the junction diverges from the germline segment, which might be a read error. The CDR3 loop is CASSFGQGTYVYTF. In DNA form, the CDR3 reads TGTGCCAGTAGTTTCGGGCAGGGGACCTATGTCTACACCTTC. The V and J genes are TRBV28 and TRBJ1-2, with D perhaps matching TRBD1 (6 bases). CDR1 is MDHEN, CDR2 SYDVKM, per germline. The CDR3 is 14 residues long.

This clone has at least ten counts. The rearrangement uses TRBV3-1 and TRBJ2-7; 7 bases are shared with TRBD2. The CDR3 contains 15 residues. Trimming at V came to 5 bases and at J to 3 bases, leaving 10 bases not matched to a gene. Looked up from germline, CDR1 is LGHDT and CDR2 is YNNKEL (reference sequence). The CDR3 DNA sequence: TGTGCCAGCAGCAGGGGAGGGAGCGGAGACTACGAGCAGTACTTC. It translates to CASSRGGSGDYEQYF.

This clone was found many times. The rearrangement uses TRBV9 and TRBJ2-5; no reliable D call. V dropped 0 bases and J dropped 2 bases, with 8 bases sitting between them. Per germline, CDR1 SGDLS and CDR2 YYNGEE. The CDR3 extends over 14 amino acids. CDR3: CASSVGNTQETQYF. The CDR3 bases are TGTGCCAGCAGCGTAGGGAACACACAAGAGACCCAGTACTTC.

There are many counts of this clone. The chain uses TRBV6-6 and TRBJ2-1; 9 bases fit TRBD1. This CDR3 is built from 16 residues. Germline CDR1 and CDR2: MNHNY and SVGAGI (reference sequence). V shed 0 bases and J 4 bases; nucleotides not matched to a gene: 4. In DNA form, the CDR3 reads TGTGCCAGCAGTTACTCGGGACAGGGAGGGTACAATGAGCAGTTCTTC. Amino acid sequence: CASSYSGQGGYNEQFF.

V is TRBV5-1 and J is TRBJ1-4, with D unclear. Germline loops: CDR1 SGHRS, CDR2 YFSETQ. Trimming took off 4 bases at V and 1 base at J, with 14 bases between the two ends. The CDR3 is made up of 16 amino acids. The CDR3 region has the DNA TGCGCCAGCAGCCGTGAAGGGATTATAACTAATGAAAAACTGTTTTTT. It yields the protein CASSREGIITNEKLFF. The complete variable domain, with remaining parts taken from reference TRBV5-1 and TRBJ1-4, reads KAGVTQTPRYLIKTRGQQVTLSCSPISGHRSVSWYQQTPGQGLQFLFEYFSETQRNKGNFPGRFSGRQFSNSRSEMNVSTLELGDSALYLCASSREGIITNEKLFFGSGTQLSVL.

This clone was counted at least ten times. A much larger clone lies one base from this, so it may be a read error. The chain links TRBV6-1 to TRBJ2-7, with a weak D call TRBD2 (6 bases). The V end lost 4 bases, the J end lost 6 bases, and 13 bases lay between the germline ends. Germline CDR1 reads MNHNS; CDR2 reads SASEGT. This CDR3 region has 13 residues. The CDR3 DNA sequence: TGTGCCAGCAGTGGAGGCGGAGGGTTCGAGCAGTACTTC. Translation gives CASSGGGGFEQYF.

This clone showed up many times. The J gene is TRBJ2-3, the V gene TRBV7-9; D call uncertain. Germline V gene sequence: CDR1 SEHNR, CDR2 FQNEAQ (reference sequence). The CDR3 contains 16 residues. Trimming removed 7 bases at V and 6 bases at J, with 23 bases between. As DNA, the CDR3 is TGTGCCAGCAAAACGGACCTAGGGCATCGTTGGGATACGCAGTATTTT. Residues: CASKTDLGHRWDTQYF.

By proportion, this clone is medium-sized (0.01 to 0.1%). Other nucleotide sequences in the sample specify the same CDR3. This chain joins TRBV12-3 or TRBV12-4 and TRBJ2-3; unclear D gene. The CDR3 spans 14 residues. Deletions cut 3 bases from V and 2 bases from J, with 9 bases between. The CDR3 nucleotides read TGTGCCAGCAGTTTGCGTGGATCCACAGATACGCAGTATTTT. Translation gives CASSLRGSTDTQYF.

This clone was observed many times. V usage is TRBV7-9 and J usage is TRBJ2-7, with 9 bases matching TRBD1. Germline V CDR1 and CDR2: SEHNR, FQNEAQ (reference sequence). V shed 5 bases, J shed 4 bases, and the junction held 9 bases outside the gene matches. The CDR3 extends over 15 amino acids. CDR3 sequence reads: CASSKGGDREYEQYF. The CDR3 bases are TGTGCCAGCAGCAAAGGGGGGGACAGGGAATACGAGCAGTACTTC.

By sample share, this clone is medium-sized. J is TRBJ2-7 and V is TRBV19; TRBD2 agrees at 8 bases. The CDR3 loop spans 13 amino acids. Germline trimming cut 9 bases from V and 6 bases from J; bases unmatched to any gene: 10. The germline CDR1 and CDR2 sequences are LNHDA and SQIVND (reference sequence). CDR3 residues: CASRAGGRGEQYF. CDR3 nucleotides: TGTGCCAGCAGGGCGGGAGGACGGGGCGAGCAGTACTTC.

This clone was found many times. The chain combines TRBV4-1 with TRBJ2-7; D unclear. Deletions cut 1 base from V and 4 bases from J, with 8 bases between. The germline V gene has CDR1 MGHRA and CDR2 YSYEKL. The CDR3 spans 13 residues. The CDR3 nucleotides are TGCGCCAGCAGCCAAGGGTGGTTGTACGAGCAGTACTTC. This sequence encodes CASSQGWLYEQYF.

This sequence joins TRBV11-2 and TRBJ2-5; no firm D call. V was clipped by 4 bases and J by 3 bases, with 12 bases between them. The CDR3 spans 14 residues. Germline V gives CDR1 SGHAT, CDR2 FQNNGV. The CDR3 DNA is TGTGCCAGCAGCTCAGAATGGAGAGAAGAGACCCAGTACTTC. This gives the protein CASSSEWREETQYF.

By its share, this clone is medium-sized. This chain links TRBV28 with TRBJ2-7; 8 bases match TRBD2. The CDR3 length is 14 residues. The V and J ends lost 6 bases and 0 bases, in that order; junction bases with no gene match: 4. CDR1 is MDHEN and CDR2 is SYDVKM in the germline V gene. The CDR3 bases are TGTGCCAGCAGGATTAGCGGGACCTCCTACGAGCAGTACTTC. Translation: CASRISGTSYEQYF.

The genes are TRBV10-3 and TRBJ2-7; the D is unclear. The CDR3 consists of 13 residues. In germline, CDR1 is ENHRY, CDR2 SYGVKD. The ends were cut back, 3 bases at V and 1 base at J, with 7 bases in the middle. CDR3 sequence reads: CAISDGRSYEQYF. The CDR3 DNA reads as TGTGCCATCAGTGATGGACGATCCTACGAGCAGTACTTC.

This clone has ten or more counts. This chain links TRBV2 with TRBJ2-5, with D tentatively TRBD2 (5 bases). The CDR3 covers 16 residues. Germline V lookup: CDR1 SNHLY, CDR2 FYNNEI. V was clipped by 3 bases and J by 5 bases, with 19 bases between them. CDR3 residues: CASSDGGVLEVETQYF. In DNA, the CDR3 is TGTGCCAGCAGTGACGGAGGCGTTCTTGAAGTGGAGACCCAGTACTTC.

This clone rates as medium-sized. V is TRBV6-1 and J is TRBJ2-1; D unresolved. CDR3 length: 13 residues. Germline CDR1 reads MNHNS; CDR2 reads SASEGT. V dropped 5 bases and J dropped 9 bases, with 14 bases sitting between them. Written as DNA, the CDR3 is TGTGCCAGCAGTCCACGTACTAACAGTGAGCAGTTCTTC. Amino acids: CASSPRTNSEQFF.

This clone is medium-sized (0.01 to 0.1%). CDR3 bases: TGTGCCAGCAGTTACGGTCCAGGGGAGCTGTTTTTT. This codes for CASSYGPGELFF. The J gene is TRBJ2-2, the V gene TRBV6-2 or TRBV6-3; D call uncertain. Trimming cost V 2 bases and J 8 bases, with 6 bases left between them. The CDR3 totals 12 residues. Germline-derived CDR1 and CDR2 are MNHEY and SVGEGT.

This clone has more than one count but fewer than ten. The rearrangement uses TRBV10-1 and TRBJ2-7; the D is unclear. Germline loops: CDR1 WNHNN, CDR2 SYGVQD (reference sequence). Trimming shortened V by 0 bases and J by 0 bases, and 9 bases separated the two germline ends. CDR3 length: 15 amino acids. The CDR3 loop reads CASSESGASSYEQYF. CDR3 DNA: TGCGCCAGCAGTGAGTCCGGAGCGAGCTCCTACGAGCAGTACTTC.

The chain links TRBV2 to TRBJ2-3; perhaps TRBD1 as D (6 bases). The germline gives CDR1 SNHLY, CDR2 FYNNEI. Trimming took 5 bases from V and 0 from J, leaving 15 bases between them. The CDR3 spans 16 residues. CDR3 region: CASSKLDRLSTDTQYF. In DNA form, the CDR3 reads TGTGCCAGCAGTAAATTGGACAGATTAAGCACAGATACGCAGTATTTT.

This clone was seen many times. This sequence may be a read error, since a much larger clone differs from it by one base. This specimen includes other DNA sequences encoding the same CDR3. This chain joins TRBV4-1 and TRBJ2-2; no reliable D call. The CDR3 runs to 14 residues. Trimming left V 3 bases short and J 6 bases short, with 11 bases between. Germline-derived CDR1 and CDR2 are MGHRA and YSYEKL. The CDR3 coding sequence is TGCGCCAGCAGCCACCCTGGGGAACCCGGGGAGCTGTTTTTT. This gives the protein CASSHPGEPGELFF.

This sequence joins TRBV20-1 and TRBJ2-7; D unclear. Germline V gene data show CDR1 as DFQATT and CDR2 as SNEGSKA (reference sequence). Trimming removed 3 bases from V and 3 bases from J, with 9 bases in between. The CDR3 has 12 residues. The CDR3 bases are TGCAGTGCTAGTGCCGGGTACTACGAGCAGTACTTC. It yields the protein CSASAGYYEQYF.